The subject of this entry is one TCR beta chain. Sequencing was performed with immunoSEQ multiplex PCR; in TCRdb, only in-frame clones are kept and a portion is missing. The repertoire holds 45,000 to 65,000 clones, with approximately 91% as singletons. The data derive from a study of T cell changes during pregnancy in multiple sclerosis. The clonotype was recovered from a female donor with multiple sclerosis, enrolled in a pregnancy study. Sample: CD4+ T cells from peripheral blood mononuclear cells, taken in the third trimester of pregnancy.

The CDR3 region has the DNA TGTGCCAGCAGCTCAAGCCGGGACAGGGGGCGGGAGCTGTTTTTT. Protein product: CASSSSRDRGRELFF. This chain connects TRBV7-3 to TRBJ2-2; TRBD1 agrees at 12 bases. In germline, CDR1 is SGHTA, CDR2 FQGTGA. This CDR3 is built from 15 residues. Trimming took 4 bases from V and 9 from J; bases not matched to a gene: 6.